This T cell receptor (beta chain) was recovered during a study of blood T cell repertoires in COVID-19. In the authors' methods: Nucleated cell counts were estimated from reference gene primer amplification. Sequencing was performed with immunoSEQ multiplex PCR; in TCRdb, only in-frame clones are kept and a portion is missing. V, J and clone size are those of that table, while D and trimming were read from the DNA. The data contain more than 150,000 clones, more than 70% of them singletons. The CDR3 totals 15 residues. V was cut by 1 base and J by 4 bases, with 13 bases left in between. The germline gives CDR1 SEHNR, CDR2 FQNEAQ (reference sequence).

The sequenced material came from peripheral blood. This TCR derives from a man aged 50-60 years with active or convalescent COVID-19. The chain recombines TRBV7-9 with TRBJ1-1; tentatively, D is TRBD1 (5 bases). The CDR3 loop reads CASSLGPGVGTEAFF. The DNA for the CDR3 is TGTGCCAGCAGCTTAGGCCCGGGGGTTGGCACTGAAGCTTTCTTT.